The entry below gives a single T cell receptor (beta chain) sequence along with its context. The CDR3 consists of 14 residues. Germline V CDR1 and CDR2: LNHDA, SQIVND (reference sequence). Trimming took off 3 bases at V and 3 bases at J, with 12 bases between the two ends. Measured with immunoSEQ multiplex PCR; TCRdb has only the in-frame clones, and not every one. This sample carries tens of thousands of clones, about 86% of them seen once, and the ten largest clones take approximately 16%. The data originate from a study of T cell responses to AZD1222 COVID-19 vaccine. The rearrangement uses TRBV19 and TRBJ2-7; D call uncertain. Sequencing was performed on peripheral blood, taken on day 0 of AZD1222 vaccination. This sequence was found in an adult in good health. CDR3 residues: CASSIQVGVYEQYF. The CDR3 nucleotides read TGTGCCAGTAGTATCCAGGTTGGGGTCTACGAGCAGTACTTC.